The clone carrying this T cell receptor beta chain showed up many times. This record belongs to a study of T-cell reconstitution after alpha-beta-depleted transplantation in children. It was with unique molecular identifiers that the TCRbeta library was prepared. TCRdb passed the PCR reads through MiXCR, listing each CDR3 protein once. Of 200,000 to 250,000 distinct CDR3 sequences listed, roughly 9% were seen once; the top ten hold over 5.5%. The receptor was isolated from a human donor who donated a stem cell graft to a child with acute lymphoblastic leukemia. Here the sequenced sample was PBMCs from the stem cell graft donor, taken from the stem cell graft.

The CDR3 loop is CASSSTEFRGYTF. CDR3 in DNA: TGTGCCAGCAGCTCCACCGAGTTTCGGGGCTACACCTTC. V usage is TRBV5-5 and J usage is TRBJ1-2; D uncertain. The CDR3 runs 13 residues. Germline V CDR1 and CDR2: SGHKS, YYEKEE (reference sequence). V gave up 3 bases and J gave up 8 bases, with 14 bases separating them. Based on the CDR3 plus reference TRBV5-5 and TRBJ1-2, the full variable domain is DAGVTQSPTHLIKTRGQQVTLRCSPISGHKSVSWYQQVLGQGPQFIFQYYEKEERGRGNFPDRFSARQFPNYSSELNVNALLLGDSALYLCASSSTEFRGYTFGSGTRLTVV.